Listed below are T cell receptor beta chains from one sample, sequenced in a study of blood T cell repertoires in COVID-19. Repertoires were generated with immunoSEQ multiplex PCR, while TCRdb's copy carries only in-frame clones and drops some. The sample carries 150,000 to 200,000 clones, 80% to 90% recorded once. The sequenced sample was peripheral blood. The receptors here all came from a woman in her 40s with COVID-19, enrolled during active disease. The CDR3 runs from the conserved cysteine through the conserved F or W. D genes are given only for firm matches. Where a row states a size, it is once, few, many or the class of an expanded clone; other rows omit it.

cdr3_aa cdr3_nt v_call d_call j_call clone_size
CASSPSQQETQYF TGTGCCAGCTCACCATCACAGCAAGAGACCCAGTACTTC TRBV18 - TRBJ2-5 -
CASSPTGAMETQYF TGTGCCAGCAGCCCGACAGGGGCTATGGAGACCCAGTACTTC TRBV11-3 TRBD1 TRBJ2-5 few
CASSLVGRGVDTQYF TGTGCCAGCAGCTTAGTGGGGAGGGGGGTAGATACGCAGTATTTT TRBV7-6 - TRBJ2-3 -
CASSWDRGYGYTF TGTGCCAGCAGTTGGGACAGGGGATATGGCTACACCTTC TRBV12-3/TRBV12-4 TRBD1 TRBJ1-2 -
CASSILAGGSYNEQFF TGTGCCAGTAGTATCTTAGCGGGAGGGTCCTACAATGAGCAGTTCTTC TRBV19 TRBD2 TRBJ2-1 -
CATSRDGGGPIGEQFF TGTGCCACCAGCAGAGATGGAGGAGGGCCTATAGGTGAGCAGTTCTTC TRBV15 - TRBJ2-1 -
CASSYSTEKLFF TGTGCCAGCAGCTACAGTACTGAAAAACTGTTTTTT TRBV3-1/TRBV3-2 - TRBJ1-4 -
CASSLEGDTEAFF TGTGCCAGCAGCCTTGAGGGGGACACTGAAGCTTTCTTT TRBV3-1/TRBV3-2 - TRBJ1-1 -
CASSQTSGSVEQYF TGTGCCAGCAGTCAGACTAGCGGGAGCGTTGAGCAGTACTTC TRBV11-2 TRBD2 TRBJ2-7 -
CATSRELFRGAETQYF TGTGCCACCAGCAGAGAGCTCTTTCGGGGGGCAGAGACCCAGTACTTC TRBV15 - TRBJ2-5 -
CASSDRGPQPQHF TGTGCCAGCAGTGACAGGGGACCCCAGCCCCAGCATTTT TRBV27 TRBD1 TRBJ1-5 -
CASRGGWGELFF TGTGCCTCCCGGGGTGGCTGGGGGGAGCTGTTTTTT TRBV30 - TRBJ2-2 -
CASSGRVGNTIYF TGTGCCAGCAGTGGCAGGGTAGGGAACACCATATATTTT TRBV12-3/TRBV12-4 - TRBJ1-3 -
CASSTSGGAYSGELFF TGTGCCAGTAGTACGAGCGGGGGAGCTTATTCCGGGGAGCTGTTTTTT TRBV19 TRBD2 TRBJ2-2 -
CASSVATGTSAQDTQYF TGTGCCAGCAGCGTAGCGACCGGGACTAGCGCTCAAGATACGCAGTATTTT TRBV9 TRBD2 TRBJ2-3 -
CAWTGLAGYNEQFF TGTGCCTGGACGGGCCTAGCGGGCTACAATGAGCAGTTCTTC TRBV30 TRBD2 TRBJ2-1 -
CASSRARENEKLFF TGTGCCAGCAGTAGGGCCAGGGAAAATGAAAAACTGTTTTTT TRBV6-5 - TRBJ1-4 -
CASSFSEKLFF TGTGCCAGCAGTTTTAGTGAAAAACTGTTTTTT TRBV12-3/TRBV12-4 - TRBJ1-4 -
CASSLAPSAQFF TGTGCCAGCAGCTTGGCCCCCAGCGCACAGTTCTTC TRBV5-4 - TRBJ2-1 -
CATSPTGTSEISGTDTQYF TGTGCCACCAGCCCGACCGGGACTAGCGAGATCAGTGGTACAGATACGCAGTATTTT TRBV15 TRBD2 TRBJ2-3 few
CASSFSEENIQYF TGTGCCAGCAGTTTTAGTGAAGAAAACATTCAGTACTTC TRBV12-3/TRBV12-4 - TRBJ2-4 -
CASSWQGGYGYTF TGTGCCAGTAGTTGGCAGGGCGGCTATGGCTACACCTTC TRBV19 - TRBJ1-2 few
CASSEGRANYGYTF TGTGCCAGCAGTGAGGGCAGAGCTAACTATGGCTACACCTTC TRBV25-1 - TRBJ1-2 once
CASRRQGREQYF TGTGCCAGCAGACGACAGGGCCGCGAGCAGTACTTC TRBV3-1/TRBV3-2 TRBD1 TRBJ2-7 -
CASSLSTMEQFF TGTGCCAGCAGTTTATCTACGATGGAGCAGTTCTTC TRBV28 - TRBJ2-1 -
CASSYSGQYGSPLHF TGTGCCAGCAGTTACTCCGGACAGTATGGCTCACCCCTCCACTTT TRBV6-5 - TRBJ1-6 -
CASSLGRGGSYNEQFF TGTGCCAGCAGCTTGGGACGGGGAGGCTCCTACAATGAGCAGTTCTTC TRBV5-5 - TRBJ2-1 -
CASSAWDRLNTEAFF TGTGCCAGTAGCGCATGGGACAGGCTGAACACTGAAGCTTTCTTT TRBV19 TRBD1 TRBJ1-1 -
CASSLLGNTIYF TGTGCCAGCAGTTTATTAGGAAACACCATATATTTT TRBV12-3/TRBV12-4 - TRBJ1-3 once
CASSQGSRGAIGKNIQYF TGCGCCAGCAGCCAAGGGTCCCGGGGGGCGATCGGCAAAAACATTCAGTACTTC TRBV4-1 - TRBJ2-4 -
CASTRALGQETQYF TGTGCCAGCACCAGGGCGCTTGGGCAAGAGACCCAGTACTTC TRBV6-5 - TRBJ2-5 -
CASSQVSAGGTDTQYF TGCGCCAGCAGCCAAGTATCAGCGGGAGGCACAGATACGCAGTATTTT TRBV4-1 TRBD2 TRBJ2-3 -
CASSPPSRGARTDTQYF TGTGCCAGCAGCCCTCCATCCAGGGGAGCCCGAACAGATACGCAGTATTTT TRBV3-1/TRBV3-2 - TRBJ2-3 -
CASSFGLAGGRVNTGELFF TGTGCCAGCAGCTTCGGACTAGCGGGAGGGAGGGTGAACACCGGGGAGCTGTTTTTT TRBV5-6 TRBD2 TRBJ2-2 -
CASSSDRPPYGYTF TGTGCCAGCAGCTCGGACAGGCCCCCCTATGGCTACACCTTC TRBV7-2 TRBD1 TRBJ1-2 -